The source of this TCR beta chain is a study of vaccination and CD4 T cells after COVID-19. At the level of the study: The authors used overlapping spike peptides from SARS-CoV-2, HCoV-NL63, HCoV-OC43 and HCoV-229E to stimulate cells. Control cultures were given a CEFX pool, an HIV-1 Nef pool, or no peptide.

Oncomine TCR Beta short-read sequencing was applied to DNA from cultured CD4+ T cells. MiXCR was run by TCRdb on the PCR reads, yielding one entry per CDR3 protein. The table records about 16,000 distinct CDR3 sequences, around 80% of them present only once. Concerning this clonotype itself: The antigen remains undetermined.

Noted treatment: roughly 10-day PBMC culture with coronavirus spike peptide pools or control peptides (ViraFEST assay). ViraFEST relied on peptide pools to expand antigen-specific T cells; the TCRs were sequenced afterward. The CDR3 is 16 residues long. CDR1 and CDR2 (germline): SGHDT, YYEEEE. Trimming took off 4 bases at V and 2 bases at J, with 13 bases between the two ends. Sequences were derived from CD4+ T cells from blood, cultured in vitro, sampled after SARS-CoV-2 vaccination. The receptor's source is a human donor who received a COVID-19 vaccine. This chain uses TRBV5-6 with TRBJ1-6; TRBD1 is a possible D gene (6 bases). In DNA form, the CDR3 reads TGTGCCAGCAGCCCTAGGACAGTAACCTATAATTCACCCCTCCACTTT. Translation gives CASSPRTVTYNSPLHF.